This TCR beta chain was found in a study of cytomegalovirus exposure and HLA in healthy donors. Study-wide findings and caveats: Later analysis identified several of the most significant clusters that appeared linked to common viral pathogens.

V lost 4 bases and J lost 2; bases outside the gene matches: 5. Per the germline V gene, CDR1 is SEHNR and CDR2 is FQNEAQ (reference sequence). The CDR3 is 15 amino acids. To note about this clone: Its specificity is unknown.

In the PCR, 60 Vbeta and 13 Jbeta primers were used. Repertoires were generated with immunoSEQ multiplex PCR, while TCRdb's copy carries only in-frame clones and drops some. This table holds roughly 62,000 clones, around three quarters found once. This receptor was obtained from a middle-aged woman in good health and CMV-seropositive. The sequenced material came from PBMCs. The V gene is TRBV7-9, the J gene TRBJ2-7; 10 bases are shared with TRBD1. The CDR3 bases are TGTGCCAGCAGCTGGGACGGACAGGGGGCCTACGAGCAGTACTTC. As protein: CASSWDGQGAYEQYF.